Below, one T cell receptor beta chain is given with its context. Its antigen is as yet unknown. The record originates from a study of cytomegalovirus exposure and HLA in healthy donors. Whole-study results and caveats: As a later analysis showed, a missense DCLRE1C variant was linked to trimming of TCR beta V- and J-genes. About 87% or about 30% of the time was how often most TCR beta V segments were productive, according to an earlier analysis. Other equally common chains were less clonally expanded than HLA-associated TCR beta chains, a later analysis showed.

Germline V gene lookup returns CDR1 SGHNT and CDR2 YYREEE (reference sequence). This CDR3 has 15 amino acids. Trimming cost V 3 bases and J 1 base, with 13 bases left between them. It was with 60 Vbeta and 13 Jbeta primers that the PCR ran. The data were produced by immunoSEQ multiplex PCR, yet TCRdb's version contains in-frame clones alone and is incomplete. In the table there are about 110,000 clones, about four fifths of which are singletons. The TCR originated in a man younger than 45 in good health and CMV-seropositive. V usage is TRBV5-4 and J usage is TRBJ1-1; D not certain. The sequenced sample consisted of PBMCs. This CDR3 reads CASSSPAGSNTEAFF. The CDR3 DNA sequence: TGTGCCAGCAGCTCGCCAGCGGGATCGAACACTGAAGCTTTCTTT.